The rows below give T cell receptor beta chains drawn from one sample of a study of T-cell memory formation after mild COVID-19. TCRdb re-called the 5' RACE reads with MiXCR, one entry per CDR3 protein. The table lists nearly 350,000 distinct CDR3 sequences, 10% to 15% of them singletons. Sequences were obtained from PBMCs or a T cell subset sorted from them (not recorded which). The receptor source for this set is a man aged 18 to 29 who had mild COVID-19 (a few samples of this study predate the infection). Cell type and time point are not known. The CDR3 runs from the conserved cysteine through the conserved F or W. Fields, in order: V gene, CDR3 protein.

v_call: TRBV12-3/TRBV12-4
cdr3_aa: CASSPPGTRADTQYF

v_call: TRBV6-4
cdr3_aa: CASSASGDQDEQFF

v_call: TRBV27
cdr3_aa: CASSLRGLIYEQYF

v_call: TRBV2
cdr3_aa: CASREPSNTQYF

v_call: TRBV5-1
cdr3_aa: CASSGRSQRGTEAFF

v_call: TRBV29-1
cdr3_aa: CSGYLGDTQYF

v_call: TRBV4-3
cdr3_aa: CASSQDRATSGGAFRETQYF

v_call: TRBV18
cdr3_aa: CASSDRGRYGSGANVLTF

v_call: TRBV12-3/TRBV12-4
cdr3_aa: CASSPPKAGLSTDTQYF

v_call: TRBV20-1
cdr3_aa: CSARQDLNEKLFF

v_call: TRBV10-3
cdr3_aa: CAISGRGLMDTGELFF

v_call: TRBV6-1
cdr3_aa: CAGDRGYLDGYTF

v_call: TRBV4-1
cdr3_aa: CASSQRDSLGKYF

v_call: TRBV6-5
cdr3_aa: CASSYAGTSGRPTTDTQYF

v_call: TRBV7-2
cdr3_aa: CASSLARDPGYGYTF

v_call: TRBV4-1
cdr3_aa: CASSPGTQRGNTIYF

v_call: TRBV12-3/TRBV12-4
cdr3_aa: CASSLDREDTQYF

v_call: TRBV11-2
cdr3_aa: CASSSLRDGLYGYTF

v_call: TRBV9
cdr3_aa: CASSGRGLAANTGELFF

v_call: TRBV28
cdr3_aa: CASSLKPDEQFF

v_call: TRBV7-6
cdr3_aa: CASSTNEKLFF

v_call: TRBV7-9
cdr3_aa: CASSIGPTTGGYTF

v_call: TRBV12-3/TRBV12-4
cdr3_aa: CASSFTGRVRGYTF

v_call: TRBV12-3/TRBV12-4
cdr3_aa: CASSLVGSQETQYF

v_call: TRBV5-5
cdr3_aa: CASTNYNSPLHF

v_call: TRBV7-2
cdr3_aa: CASSLVSSLVEETQYF

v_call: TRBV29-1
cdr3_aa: CSVEVTGQINYGYTF

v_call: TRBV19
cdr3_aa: CASSIRRNTEAFF

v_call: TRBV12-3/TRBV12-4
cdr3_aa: CASSSKGTVDTEAFF

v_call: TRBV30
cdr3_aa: CAWSRTGKEQFF

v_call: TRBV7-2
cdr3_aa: CASTPGTPNTEAFF

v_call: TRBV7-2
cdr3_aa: CASSPRREQFF

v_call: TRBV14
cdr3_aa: CASSNHLGRTGNEQFF

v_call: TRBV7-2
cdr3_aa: CASRDRGGTDTQYF

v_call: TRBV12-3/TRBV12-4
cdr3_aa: CASRELSGNTIYF

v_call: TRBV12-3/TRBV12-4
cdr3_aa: CASIRTANTEAFF

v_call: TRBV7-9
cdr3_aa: CASSSTGVQFF

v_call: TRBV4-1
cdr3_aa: CASSQVGRGNQPQHF

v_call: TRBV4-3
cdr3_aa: CASSQGRGTAYEQYF

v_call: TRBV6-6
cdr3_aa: CASSTTGGSGNTIYF

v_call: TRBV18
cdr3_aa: CASSRVNTEAFF

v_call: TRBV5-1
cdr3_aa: CASSSVPGGDETQYF

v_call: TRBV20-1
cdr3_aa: CSAQTGAASDEQFF